The present T cell receptor beta chain was sequenced within a study of CD8 T cells in Susac syndrome (dated by TCRdb to the late 2010s). For the study in its entirety: Repertoire sequencing was used to test whether CD8+ T cell activation and differentiation in Susac syndrome was antigen driven. Broad study findings and their caveats: The number of individuals in the TCR sequencing and HLA analysis was recognized as being relatively small.

RNA was extracted using the RNeasy kit, and about 0.45 to 1 microgram was reverse transcribed with random hexamers. TCR beta CDR3 regions were amplified with the immunoSEQ multiplex PCR assay covering 54 Vbeta and 13 Jbeta segments. PCR amplification bias was corrected using a synthetic template baseline for primer optimization and computational correction. Regarding the original processing steps: Reads were annotated to V, D and J genes per IMGT and analyzed with immunoSEQ Analyzer, keeping only productive sequences. Clonality was computed as one minus Shannon entropy normalized by log2 of the number of productive unique sequences. For each patient and control, public and private clones were evaluated among the 100 most prevalent clones. Clones were defined as Susac-specific if absent from the healthy and MS cohorts, from under 1,200 published viral clones and from other ImmuneACCESS disease sequences. The public reads were quality trimmed at Q25 with fastp and then assembled into clones with MiXCR by TCRdb, keeping productive beta chains. Here each entry gathers all rows of one CDR3 protein and keeps the most common genes and DNA. TCRdb's processing, not the authors' own work, is the source of the V and J calls. The sample includes approximately 180,000 distinct CDR3 sequences, with almost 96% observed a single time. Roughly 0.095% of the sample belongs to the ten largest clones.

To note about this clonotype: There is no known antigen for this receptor. It has no much larger one-base neighbor in the sample; base qualities were not kept.

High-throughput TCR beta sequencing profiled peripheral blood CD8+ and CD4+ T cells from healthy donors, Susac syndrome patients and multiple sclerosis patients. The multiple sclerosis controls were treatment-naive patients who had stable or active relapsing-remitting disease and met the revised McDonald criteria. Bulk CD8+ and CD4+ T cells were purified by magnetic negative isolation, whereas CD8+ TEMRA cells were enriched by FACS. Blood was collected in EDTA tubes and processed within 24 hours, with PBMCs isolated through density gradient centrifugation. PBMCs destined for TCR sequencing were cryopreserved in liquid nitrogen and later thawed in a 37 °C water bath. A purity of at least 90% was achieved for sorted or isolated CD4+, CD8+ and CD8+ TEMRA cells. This sequence originates from a human donor with multiple sclerosis. The sample consisted of CD4+ T cells from PBMCs.

The DNA sequence follows: TGTGCCAGCAGTCAGGGAATGGGCAGGCCTTTAACTTATGGCTACACCTTC. Its protein reads: CASSQGMGRPLTYGYTF. The sequence is built from TRBV25-1 and TRBJ1-2, and the D gene may be TRBD1, 5 bases matching. The V end loses 5 bases and the J end loses 5 bases, and a stretch of 24 bases separates them. From a lookup of the germline V gene, CDR1 and CDR2 are MGHDK and SYGVNS. Inclusive of the bounding cysteine and phenylalanine, the CDR3 is 17 residues long. Only CDR3 DNA is held: 51 bases, read in frame from base 1.